What follows are 5 T cell receptor beta chains derived from one specimen sequenced in a study of blood T cell repertoires in COVID-19. Libraries were prepared by immunoSEQ multiplex PCR; TCRdb keeps only in-frame clonotypes and omits some of them. Here the sample spans tens of thousands of clones, 65% to 90% being singletons. The source material was peripheral blood. The receptors derive from a human donor in a cohort sampled during active COVID-19.

The genes are TRBV5-1 and TRBJ2-2; D may be TRBD1 (7 bases). The ends were cut back, 9 bases at V and 4 bases at J, with 16 bases in the middle. Germline values: CDR1 SGHRS, CDR2 YFSETQ. CDR3 length: 14 amino acids. CDR3 residues: CATQGGGSTGELFF. CDR3 nucleotide sequence: TGCGCCACCCAAGGAGGGGGCAGCACCGGGGAGCTGTTTTTT. The full variable domain, completed using reference TRBV5-1 and TRBJ2-2, is KAGVTQTPRYLIKTRGQQVTLSCSPISGHRSVSWYQQTPGQGLQFLFEYFSETQRNKGNFPGRFSGRQFSNSRSEMNVSTLELGDSALYLCATQGGGSTGELFFGEGSRLTVL.

This rearrangement joins TRBV5-4 to TRBJ2-3; 12 bases are a match to TRBD2. Germline V gene lookup returns CDR1 SGHNT and CDR2 YYREEE (reference sequence). The CDR3 has 15 residues. The trim removed 4 bases at V and 4 bases at J, leaving 4 bases unmatched. CDR3 in DNA: TGTGCCAGCAGCCTGACTAGCGGGAGCGCAGATACGCAGTATTTT. Encoded protein: CASSLTSGSADTQYF.

The chain joins TRBV5-1 to TRBJ2-2; possible D gene TRBD1, 6 bases. This CDR3 is 17 amino acids long. From germline, CDR1 is SGHRS and CDR2 YFSETQ. Trimming shortened V by 0 bases and J by 5 bases, and 17 bases separated the two germline ends. CDR3 in amino acids: CASSLAGMGARTGELFF. The CDR3 DNA is TGCGCCAGCAGCTTGGCCGGGATGGGGGCACGTACCGGGGAGCTGTTTTTT.

The chain couples TRBV4-1 to TRBJ1-6; maybe TRBD1 (5 bases). The germline gives CDR1 MGHRA, CDR2 YSYEKL. The CDR3 runs 15 residues. V shed 0 bases and J shed 7 bases, with 10 bases lying between them. In DNA form, the CDR3 reads TGCGCCAGCAGCCAAGAGCGACAGAACAATTCACCCCTCCACTTT. The encoded protein is CASSQERQNNSPLHF.

The chain combines TRBV29-1 with TRBJ2-7; 8 nucleotides match TRBD2. CDR3 length: 19 amino acids. The germline V gene encodes CDR1 SQVTM and CDR2 ANQGSEA. The J segment lost 4 bases and the V segment lost 6 bases, leaving 26 bases of the junction unmatched. The CDR3 nucleotides are TGCAGCGTCGCCGGCGCTAGCGGGTCAGAGCGGGGTAGAGTATACGAGCAGTACTTC. This codes for CSVAGASGSERGRVYEQYF.